The source of this T cell receptor (beta chain) is a study of cytomegalovirus exposure and HLA in healthy donors. Overall study: The same platform was used for the 90 to 150 validation repertoires as for the roughly 730 first-cohort repertoires, as reported in a later analysis.

With respect to this clone: Its antigen is unknown.

The length of the CDR3 is 15 residues. Germline V lookup: CDR1 SEHNR, CDR2 FQNEAQ (reference sequence). V gave up 0 bases and J gave up 1 base, with 9 bases separating them. This table comes from immunoSEQ multiplex PCR, and its TCRdb copy is limited to in-frame clones, with some not included. The sample consists of approximately 140,000 clones, around 84% of them appearing once. Study-wide findings and caveats: A few CMV-associated chains were confirmed in vitro to be specific for CMV antigens. Reportedly, diagnosis of cytomegalovirus status by the classifier showed high specificity and sensitivity. It was approximately 150 TCR beta chains that were listed as cytomegalovirus-associated.

The receptor comes from a man between 18 and 29 years old in good health and CMV-seropositive. The chain uses TRBV7-9 and TRBJ2-5; D perhaps matches TRBD2 (5 bases). Sequenced: PBMCs. Here the CDR3 DNA reads TGTGCCAGCAGCTTAGCGCGGGTGATCCAAGAGACCCAGTACTTC. It codes for CASSLARVIQETQYF.